The clone carrying this TCR beta chain appeared many times. The antigen remains undetermined. V gave up 1 base and J gave up 5 bases, with 13 bases separating them. The CDR3 is made up of 14 amino acids. Germline V gene lookup returns CDR1 SGHRS and CDR2 YFSETQ. This entry belongs to a study of T cells in Graves' hyperthyroidism and ophthalmopathy. Notes on the study in general: The majority of expanded thyroid clonotypes above 0.001 also appeared in blood.

TCR beta CDR3 region amplification was performed from RNA transcripts. The HTBI primer set drove a first-round RT-PCR of the TCR CDR3. TCRdb fed the multiplex PCR reads into MiXCR, producing one record per CDR3 protein. The top ten clones hold about a sixth of a sample with 550,000 to 850,000 distinct CDR3 sequences, approximately 19% of them seen once. The genes are TRBV5-1 and TRBJ2-7, with D possibly being TRBD1 (5 bases). The receptor's source is a woman aged 45-60 years with Graves' hyperthyroidism that later progressed to Graves' ophthalmopathy. The sample taken for sequencing was blood. The CDR3 coding sequence is TGCGCCAGCAGCTTGAGATCAGGGTTGAACGAGCAGTACTTC. Its protein product is CASSLRSGLNEQYF.